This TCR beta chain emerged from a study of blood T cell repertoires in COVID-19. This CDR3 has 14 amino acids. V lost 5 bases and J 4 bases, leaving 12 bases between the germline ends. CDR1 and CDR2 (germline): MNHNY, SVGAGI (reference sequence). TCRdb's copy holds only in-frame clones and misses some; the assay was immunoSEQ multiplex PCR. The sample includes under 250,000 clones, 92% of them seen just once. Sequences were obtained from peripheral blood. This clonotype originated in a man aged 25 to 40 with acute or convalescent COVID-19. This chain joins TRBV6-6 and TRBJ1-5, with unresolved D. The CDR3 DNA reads TGTGCCAGCAGTCGGACGGGATCAAATCAGCCCCAGCATTTT. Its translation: CASSRTGSNQPQHF.